The sample holds one count of the clone carrying this TCR beta chain. What it binds is unknown. The CDR3 spans 15 residues. V dropped 5 bases and J dropped 7 bases, with 20 bases sitting between them. Germline V CDR1 and CDR2: MNHNY, SVGAGI (reference sequence). Some clones are missing from TCRdb's copy, which holds only in-frame ones; the method was immunoSEQ multiplex PCR. The sample contains under 10,000 clones, 70% to 80% of which appear only once. The source of the sample is a study of high-grade serous ovarian cancer treatment subgroups. Tumor tissue was taken before any definitive surgery or chemotherapy was given. Notes on the study in general: Repertoire similarity ranged about 0.095 to 0.79 between tumors of one patient.

The receptor's source is a human donor with high-grade serous ovarian cancer. The sample taken for sequencing was tumor tissue. The chain employs TRBV6-6 and TRBJ1-2; tentative D call: TRBD1 (5 bases). As DNA, the CDR3 is TGTGCCAGCAGTAACGAGGGAAGGGGAACCGGTGGCTACACCTTC. Amino acid sequence: CASSNEGRGTGGYTF.